This T cell receptor beta chain was retrieved from a study of T cell responses to AZD1222 COVID-19 vaccine. There are 16 residues in the CDR3. Libraries were prepared by immunoSEQ multiplex PCR; TCRdb keeps only in-frame clonotypes and omits some of them. The sample has roughly 120,000 clones, roughly 93% seen once. This specimen consisted of peripheral blood, obtained 28 days after the second AZD1222 dose. This sequence originates from an adult who received the AZD1222 COVID-19 vaccine. V is TRBV12-2 and J is TRBJ1-2. TRBV12-2 is a known pseudogene. CDR3 in amino acids: CASRLSRGNQNYGYTF. In DNA form, the CDR3 reads TGTGCAAGTCGCCTATCCCGCGGGAACCAAAACTATGGCTACACCTTC.